The 18 T cell receptor beta chains below come from one sample, sequenced in a study of OX40 agonist ivuxolimab in advanced cancers. Repertoires were generated with immunoSEQ multiplex PCR, while TCRdb's copy carries only in-frame clones and drops some. The table shows around 40,000 clones, with approximately 80% occurring only once. The specimen comprised CD4+ or CD8+ T cells sorted from blood, sampled in a trial of the OX40 agonist ivuxolimab. These TCRs come from an adult with an advanced solid tumor such as melanoma, head and neck, liver or kidney cancer.

This chain links TRBV9 with TRBJ1-2; TRBD1 matches at 7 bases. The germline gives CDR1 SGDLS, CDR2 YYNGEE. Trimming removed 4 bases from V and 3 bases from J; junction bases left unmatched: 3. The CDR3 runs 13 residues. Here the CDR3 reads CASSTDRDYGYTF. CDR3 in DNA: TGTGCCAGCAGCACCGACAGGGACTATGGCTACACCTTC.

The chain has TRBV11-2 and TRBJ1-2; TRBD1 is a possible D gene (5 bases). The CDR3 length is 16 residues. CDR1 SGHAT and CDR2 FQNNGV come from the germline V gene. Trimming cost V 5 bases and J 4 bases, with 20 bases left between them. Written as DNA, the CDR3 is TGTGCCAGCAGCCCTCAGGCAGGGTTTCGGAGCTATGGCTACACCTTC. This sequence encodes CASSPQAGFRSYGYTF.

The chain couples TRBV28 to TRBJ1-1, with D possibly being TRBD1 (6 bases). V lost 5 bases and J 0 bases, leaving 13 bases between the germline ends. Germline loops: CDR1 MDHEN, CDR2 SYDVKM. This CDR3 has 15 residues. CDR3 loop: CASSPPTGMNTEAFF. The CDR3 nucleotides read TGTGCCAGCAGTCCCCCCACAGGGATGAACACTGAAGCTTTCTTT.

The chain uses TRBV4-1 and TRBJ2-1, with TRBD1 matching over 10 bases. The CDR3 runs 16 residues. V was clipped by 4 bases and J by 2 bases; unmatched bases: 5. Germline values: CDR1 MGHRA, CDR2 YSYEKL. CDR3 in amino acids: CASSPGQGVTYNEQFF. The CDR3 DNA reads as TGCGCCAGCAGCCCCGGACAGGGGGTAACCTACAATGAGCAGTTCTTC.

The DNA for the CDR3 is TGTGCCAGCAGCTTAGAATTCGGGCGGAAGAACACTGAAGCTTTCTTT. Protein sequence: CASSLEFGRKNTEAFF. The chain combines TRBV11-2 with TRBJ1-1; D is unclear. CDR3 size: 16 residues. Trimming cost V 0 bases and J 1 base, with 12 bases left between them. Germline lookup yields CDR1 SGHAT and CDR2 FQNNGV.

This clone was seen only once. The chain uses TRBV30 and TRBJ1-5; possibly TRBD1 for D (6 bases). CDR1 GTSNPN and CDR2 SVGIG come from the germline V gene (reference sequence). With 0 bases removed from V and 8 bases from J, the gap between germline ends came to 14 bases. The CDR3 runs 14 residues. The CDR3 nucleotides are TGTGCCTGGAGTGTGACAGGCTCCAGTAAGCCCCAGCATTTT. Protein product: CAWSVTGSSKPQHF.

The CDR3 reads CASSPWAGEGEQYF. The CDR3 DNA sequence: TGCGCCAGCAGCCCATGGGCGGGAGAGGGTGAGCAGTACTTC. The V call is TRBV5-1, the J call TRBJ2-7; TRBD2 aligns across 7 bases. Germline-derived CDR1 and CDR2 are SGHRS and YFSETQ. V trimming: 4 bases; J trimming: 7 bases; junction bases outside the gene matches: 11. This CDR3 contains 14 residues.

Concerning this clone itself: The junction departs from the called germline gene at one end, perhaps through a read error. V and J are TRBV7-7 and TRBJ2-3; a possible D gene is TRBD1 (6 bases). CDR1 and CDR2 from the germline V gene are SSHAT and FNYEAQ (reference sequence). This CDR3 is 15 amino acids long. CDR3 sequence reads: CASSPMDSSTDTQYF. The CDR3 nucleotides are TGTGCTAGCAGCCCTATGGACAGTAGCACAGATACGCAGTATTTT.

This clone is a singleton in its sample. This chain links TRBV28 with TRBJ1-2; possibly TRBD1 for D (5 bases). Trimming took 8 bases from V and 4 from J, leaving 20 bases between them. There are 15 residues in the CDR3. CDR1 is MDHEN, CDR2 SYDVKM, per germline. The CDR3 DNA reads as TGTGCCAGCCATCCCACCCAGGGAGGCGGCTATGGCTACACCTTC. It encodes CASHPTQGGGYGYTF.

This sequence joins TRBV13 and TRBJ2-7; TRBD1 matches 10 bases. Per the germline V gene, CDR1 is PRHDT and CDR2 is FYEKMQ (reference sequence). The CDR3 consists of 14 residues. With V trimmed by 4 bases and J by 1 base, 1 base remained unmatched. The CDR3: CASSSGQGSYEQYF. The CDR3 region has the DNA TGTGCCAGCAGCTCGGGACAGGGGTCCTACGAGCAGTACTTC.

V is TRBV18 and J is TRBJ2-3, with D tentatively TRBD2 (6 bases). The germline CDR1 and CDR2 sequences are KGHSH and LQKENI. V was trimmed by 6 bases and J by 6 bases, leaving 16 bases between them. The CDR3 sequence is 14 residues long. The DNA of the CDR3 is TGTGCCAGCTCGATCGGACGGGAGACGGATACGCAGTATTTT. This encodes CASSIGRETDTQYF.

Concerning this clone itself: The junction differs from germline at one of its ends, possibly a read error. The identical CDR3 is also encoded by other nucleotide sequences in the sample. The CDR3 DNA follows: TGCGCCAGCACATGGGAAGACAGGGGCAATCAACCCCAGCATTTT. It yields the protein CASTWEDRGNQPQHF. The chain recombines TRBV4-1 with TRBJ1-5, with TRBD1 matching 8 bases. Germline V lookup: CDR1 MGHRA, CDR2 YSYEKL. This CDR3 has 15 amino acids.

The chain uses TRBV14 and TRBJ1-1, with D perhaps matching TRBD1 (6 bases). This CDR3 comprises 15 residues. Germline loops: CDR1 SGHDN, CDR2 FVKESK. The V and J ends lost 6 bases and 3 bases respectively, with 17 bases between them. The CDR3 coding sequence is TGTGCCAGCAGTTATTCCGGCAGGGGAGACACTGAAGCTTTCTTT. Amino acids: CASSYSGRGDTEAFF.

V gene TRBV10-2 combines with J gene TRBJ1-5, with D hard to call. Trimming cost V 5 bases and J 9 bases, with 14 bases left between them. The CDR3 sequence is 13 residues long. Germline CDR1 is WSHSY and CDR2 is SAAADI. The CDR3 region is CASSSGPRGPQHF. The CDR3 nucleotides are TGCGCCAGCAGTAGCGGGCCTCGGGGGCCCCAGCATTTT.

The chain couples TRBV5-5 to TRBJ2-4, with 7 bases identical to TRBD1. CDR1 SGHKS and CDR2 YYEKEE come from the germline V gene (reference sequence). V lost 3 bases to trimming and J lost 2 bases; unmatched junction nucleotides: 8. CDR3 size: 16 residues. The CDR3 DNA sequence: TGTGCCAGCAGCTGGAGGTTGACAGGGACCAAAAACATTCAGTACTTC. Encoded protein: CASSWRLTGTKNIQYF.

The chain links TRBV7-2 to TRBJ2-2; the match to TRBD1 covers 11 bases. The CDR3 is 15 amino acids. Trimming removed 4 bases from V and 4 bases from J; junction bases left unmatched: 2. The germline V gene encodes CDR1 SGHTA and CDR2 FQGNSA. The CDR3 nucleotides read TGTGCCAGCAGCTCCGGGACAGGGGGCACCGGGGAGCTGTTTTTT. It codes for CASSSGTGGTGELFF.

V usage is TRBV29-1 and J usage is TRBJ1-2, with D tentatively TRBD1 (5 bases). The CDR3 contains 14 residues. The V and J ends lost 0 bases and 4 bases respectively, with 12 bases between them. Per the germline V gene, CDR1 is SQVTM and CDR2 is ANQGSEA. CDR3 DNA: TGCAGCGTTGAAGATGTTGGCAGGGCCTATGGCTACACCTTC. This sequence encodes CSVEDVGRAYGYTF.

This clone came up a few times. The J gene is TRBJ2-2, the V gene TRBV2; D is unclear. CDR1 is SNHLY, CDR2 FYNNEI, per germline. The CDR3 is 13 residues long. V lost 9 bases to trimming and J lost 7 bases, with 15 bases between them. The CDR3 sequence is CASHRVFDGELFF. For the CDR3, the DNA is TGTGCCAGTCACCGGGTATTCGACGGGGAGCTGTTTTTT. Variable domain in full (rest from reference TRBV2 and TRBJ2-2): EPEVTQTPSHQVTQMGQEVILRCVPISNHLYFYWYRQILGQKVEFLVSFYNNEISEKSEIFDDQFSVERPDGSNFTLKIRSTKLEDSAMYFCASHRVFDGELFFGEGSRLTVL.